This T cell receptor beta chain emerged from a study of CD8+CD57+ T cells in acquired aplastic anemia. The TCR beta profiling, which covered VDJ combination and CDR3 sequence, was carried out using genomic DNA as the template. TCRdb passed the reads through MiXCR, listing each CDR3 protein once. Of 60,000 or so distinct CDR3 sequences in the sample, 45% to 70% were seen once. Material for sequencing was sorted CD4+, CD8+, or CD8+CD57+ T cells (not recorded which) from PBMCs. This TCR derives from a human donor in good health, serving as a control.

As DNA, the CDR3 is TGCGCCAGCAGTGGTAGGAGGGGCGCGTGGACTGAAGCTTTCTTT. Translating gives CASSGRRGAWTEAFF. This chain joins TRBV10-1 and TRBJ1-1; D is perhaps TRBD1 (5 bases). In germline, CDR1 is WNHNN, CDR2 SYGVQD (reference sequence). V was pared by 4 bases and J by 5 bases, with 17 bases between. The CDR3 spans 15 residues.